This section outlines one T cell receptor (beta chain) sequence together with its context. Its antigen is as yet unknown. TCRdb called the reads again in MiXCR, with one record for every CDR3 protein. Of about 14,000 distinct CDR3 sequences in the sample, approximately 22% were seen once. V was clipped by 2 bases and J by 3 bases, with 8 bases between them. The CDR3 contains 14 residues. Germline lookup yields CDR1 MDHEN and CDR2 SYDVKM. This sample was taken from a study of liver allograft versus peripheral blood T cells. Overall study context: The study compared liver allograft T cell receptor repertoires against peripheral blood repertoires of liver transplant recipients. Broader study findings: T cell receptor repertoires inside liver allografts reportedly differed from those in peripheral blood.

The rearrangement links TRBV28 to TRBJ1-3; D is ambiguous. This receptor was taken from a human patient who had a liver transplant. Some T cells may arise from the graft donor. Here the CDR3 reads CASSLQSLGNTIYF. The CDR3 DNA reads TGTGCCAGCAGTTTACAGTCACTTGGAAACACCATATATTTT.